This TCR beta chain was sequenced during a study of CD8+ T cells in alopecia areata. Investigators isolated RNA and reverse transcribed it into cDNA to act as the sequencing template. The method was immunoSEQ multiplex PCR; TCRdb's version includes in-frame clones alone and lacks a portion of them. The repertoire holds about 190,000 clones, about 60% seen once, with around 12% in the top ten. Germline assignment: CDR1 ENHRY and CDR2 SYGVKD. This CDR3 has 13 amino acids. V was shortened by 6 bases and J by 6 bases, with 13 bases between the two germline ends. Treatment denoted: oral pan-JAK inhibitor, 5-10 mg twice daily.

The J gene is TRBJ2-3, the V gene TRBV10-3; D perhaps matches TRBD2 (5 bases). The origin of this receptor is a human donor with alopecia areata. The source was CD8+ T cells sorted from blood, collected at week 24, from a patient treated with tofacitinib. The CDR3 region is CAIRSGPGDTQYF. CDR3 bases: TGTGCCATCAGAAGCGGACCCGGCGATACGCAGTATTTT.